The 14 T cell receptor beta chains below come from one sample, sequenced in a study of post-analysis software for immune sequencing data (dated by TCRdb to the mid-2010s). Overall study outcomes, separate from this receptor: Significantly higher frequencies in patients than in controls were found for five or six TRBV segments, including TRBV5-6, TRBV5-1 and TRBV20-1.

Which antigens these TCRs recognize remains unknown. The library came from PCR. Instrument on record: Illumina HiSeq 2500. To reduce PCR and sequencing biases, unique molecular identifiers were built into the TCR beta cDNA libraries. TCRdb reprocessing: public reads trimmed at Q25 with fastp, clones called with MiXCR, in-frame beta chains kept. Rows with a matching CDR3 protein are joined into one entry that keeps the most common DNA and genes. For this sample the table gives about 810,000 distinct CDR3 sequences, of which roughly 50% were detected only once. The leading ten clones occupy approximately 4.5% of the sample. The sequenced material came from blood. These receptors all stem from a girl aged 5 to 17 with multiple sclerosis.

The gene calls are TRBV3-1 and TRBJ1-1; D possibly corresponds to TRBD1 (5 bases). This CDR3 region has 16 residues. Germline values: CDR1 LGHDT, CDR2 YNNKEL (reference sequence). V lost 0 bases and J 4 bases, leaving 15 bases between the germline ends. CDR3: CASSQEGGHPGTEAFF. The DNA for the CDR3 is TGTGCCAGCAGCCAAGAAGGAGGACACCCCGGCACTGAAGCTTTCTTT.

The rearrangement links TRBV4-1 to TRBJ2-7; D perhaps matches TRBD1 (6 bases). V was shortened by 2 bases and J by 6 bases, with 20 bases between the two germline ends. The CDR3 runs 16 residues. CDR1 and CDR2 (germline): MGHRA, YSYEKL. The CDR3 here is CASSQNPSGVEREQYF. CDR3 nucleotide sequence: TGCGCCAGCAGCCAAAATCCTTCAGGGGTTGAGCGCGAGCAGTACTTC.

The chain carries TRBV3-1 and TRBJ2-5, with 8 bases identical to TRBD2. Looked up from germline, CDR1 is LGHDT and CDR2 is YNNKEL (reference sequence). J lost 3 bases, V lost 4 bases, and 7 bases had no gene match. The CDR3 consists of 15 residues. CDR3 residues: CASSPQGRGEETQYF. The CDR3 DNA follows: TGTGCCAGCAGCCCCCAGGGGCGGGGGGAAGAGACCCAGTACTTC.

The V gene is TRBV15, the J gene TRBJ2-1; TRBD2 agrees at 7 bases. CDR3 length equals 16 residues. Germline V gene lookup returns CDR1 LNHNV and CDR2 YYDKDF (reference sequence). Unmatched junction bases numbered 6, after V lost 1 base and J lost 3 bases. The CDR3 nucleotides read TGTGCCACCAGCAGAGTCGGGCGGGAGTACTACAATGAGCAGTTCTTC. Protein product: CATSRVGREYYNEQFF.

V usage is TRBV5-1 and J usage is TRBJ2-7; the D gene is possibly TRBD1 (6 bases). V was shortened by 0 bases and J by 5 bases, with 15 bases between the two germline ends. There are 15 residues in the CDR3. Per germline, CDR1 SGHRS and CDR2 YFSETQ. In DNA, the CDR3 is TGCGCCAGCAGCTTGGACGGTCGCAGGGGCGACGAGCAGTACTTC. Its protein product is CASSLDGRRGDEQYF. The full variable domain, with the rest looked up from reference TRBV5-1 and TRBJ2-7, is KAGVTQTPRYLIKTRGQQVTLSCSPISGHRSVSWYQQTPGQGLQFLFEYFSETQRNKGNFPGRFSGRQFSNSRSEMNVSTLELGDSALYLCASSLDGRRGDEQYFGPGTRLTVT.

The V and J genes are TRBV20-1 and TRBJ2-1; D may be TRBD2 (6 bases). Trimming stripped 3 bases from V and 0 bases from J, with 12 bases between. This CDR3 comprises 15 residues. Per germline, CDR1 DFQATT and CDR2 SNEGSKA (reference sequence). CDR3 bases: TGCAGTGCTAGTGAGGAGGGATCCTCCTACAATGAGCAGTTCTTC. It specifies CSASEEGSSYNEQFF.

V gene TRBV5-1 combines with J gene TRBJ2-3; D uncertain. Trimming left V 5 bases short and J 0 bases short, with 13 bases between. Germline CDR1 and CDR2: SGHRS and YFSETQ. The CDR3 runs 15 residues. CDR3 nucleotide sequence: TGCGCCAGCAGTCAGCATCCCTCTAGCACAGATACGCAGTATTTT. This codes for CASSQHPSSTDTQYF.

For the CDR3, the DNA is TGCGCCAGCAGCTTGGAAGGGGTCCGGGCAGGCCATACTAACTATGGCTACACCTTC. This encodes CASSLEGVRAGHTNYGYTF. V and J are TRBV5-1 and TRBJ1-2, with TRBD1 as a possible D gene (5 bases). Germline V gene lookup returns CDR1 SGHRS and CDR2 YFSETQ. The CDR3 length is 19 residues. Trimming stripped 0 bases from V and 0 bases from J, with 21 bases between.

V usage is TRBV7-8 and J usage is TRBJ1-1; D might be TRBD1 (6 bases). CDR3 length: 13 amino acids. Germline-derived CDR1 and CDR2 are SGHVS and FQNEAQ. V shed 5 bases and J shed 2 bases, with 9 bases lying between them. CDR3 bases: TGTGCCAGCAGCCGGACAGAAAACACTGAAGCTTTCTTT. Translating gives CASSRTENTEAFF.

The chain combines TRBV20-1 with TRBJ2-5, with 10 positions matching TRBD2. Germline loops: CDR1 DFQATT, CDR2 SNEGSKA (reference sequence). The V segment lost 6 bases and the J segment 1 base; nucleotides outside the gene matches: 11. The CDR3 loop spans 16 amino acids. The DNA of the CDR3 is TGCAGTGCCGGCGGGGAGCTAGCGGGAGCCCAAGAGACCCAGTACTTC. Protein product: CSAGGELAGAQETQYF.

The table lists this clonotype with a few counts. J is TRBJ2-5 and V is TRBV7-2; 7 bases are shared with TRBD2. There are 15 residues in the CDR3. V was clipped by 0 bases and J by 3 bases; unmatched bases: 4. Germline CDR1 reads SGHTA; CDR2 reads FQGNSA. CDR3 in amino acids: CASSLAGLGKETQYF. CDR3 sequence (DNA): TGTGCCAGCAGCTTAGCTGGACTAGGCAAAGAGACCCAGTACTTC. Full variable domain (outside the CDR3, taken from reference TRBV7-2 and TRBJ2-5): GAGVSQSPSNKVTEKGKDVELRCDPISGHTALYWYRQSLGQGLEFLIYFQGNSAPDKSGLPSDRFSAERTGGSVSTLTIQRTQQEDSAVYLCASSLAGLGKETQYFGPGTRLLVL.

V is TRBV29-1 and J is TRBJ2-1, with 7 bases aligning to TRBD2. The CDR3 runs 14 residues. With 3 bases clipped from V and 5 bases from J, the junction kept 7 bases outside the gene matches. CDR1 SQVTM and CDR2 ANQGSEA come from the germline V gene. Written as DNA, the CDR3 is TGCAGCGTTGATTTGCGGGAGTGGAACAATGAGCAGTTCTTC. Translating it yields CSVDLREWNNEQFF.

The rearrangement joins TRBV6-5 to TRBJ2-7; D gene ambiguous. Germline CDR1 MNHEY, CDR2 SVGAGI. The V and J ends lost 0 bases and 7 bases respectively, with 28 bases between them. This CDR3 spans 19 amino acids. CDR3 in amino acids: CASSYSGLLGSRVGSEQYF. The CDR3 DNA is TGTGCCAGCAGTTACTCGGGCTTATTGGGTAGTCGGGTGGGTAGTGAGCAGTACTTC.

V and J are TRBV20-1 and TRBJ2-1, with D possibly TRBD2 on 6 matching bases. Trimming left V 7 bases short and J 5 bases short, with 12 bases between. The CDR3 contains 12 residues. Germline assignment: CDR1 DFQATT and CDR2 SNEGSKA (reference sequence). CDR3 DNA: TGCAGTGTAAGGAGGGGAGACAATGAGCAGTTCTTC. This translates into CSVRRGDNEQFF.